A single T cell receptor (beta chain) is shown here with its context. Antigen unknown. In every patient, relapse followed autologous stem cell transplantation, while exposure to brentuximab vedotin differed. This specimen comes from a study of PD-1 blockade in classical Hodgkin lymphoma. Germline V lookup: CDR1 LNHDA, CDR2 SQIVND (reference sequence). This CDR3 comprises 14 residues. V gave up 3 bases and J gave up 10 bases, with 13 bases separating them. General study points: CD4+ TCR diversity, unlike CD8+, climbed significantly by C4D1.

TCRdb keeps only in-frame clones here, not all; method: immunoSEQ multiplex PCR. This sample has roughly 20,000 clones, with about 88% found just once. The sequence was obtained from a human donor with classical Hodgkin lymphoma. V gene TRBV19 combines with J gene TRBJ1-6; D might be TRBD1 (5 bases). Sequenced here: peripheral blood mononuclear cells (PBMCs), sampled at baseline. The CDR3 bases are TGTGCCAGTAGTATGGTAAGGGGTAGCTCACCCCTCCACTTT. Amino acids: CASSMVRGSSPLHF.